A selection of T cell receptor beta chains follows, all from one sample in a study of technical replicates of blood from several donors. The table came from immunoSEQ multiplex PCR; TCRdb's copy has only in-frame clones and leaves some out. The profile shows approximately 81,000 clones, roughly 95% of them singletons. The sequencing sample was made of T cells isolated from PBMCs. The receptors stem from a human donor in good health. The CDR3 runs from the conserved cysteine through the conserved F or W. D genes are given only for firm matches. Clone size is given for some rows only: seen once, a few or many times, or a class if the clone is expanded.

>-|TRBJ2-5|TRBV7-9|TRBD1
TGTGCCAGCAGCGCCCAGACAGGGAAAGAGACCCAGTACTTC
CASSAQTGKETQYF
>-|TRBJ1-2|TRBV7-9|-
TGTGCCAGCAGCCTAGGGGCGGGAAGAGATGGCTACACCTTC
CASSLGAGRDGYTF
>-|TRBJ1-5|TRBV7-8|-
TGTGCCAGCAGCTTAATGGGGGGGCAGCATCAGCCCCAGCATTTT
CASSLMGGQHQPQHF
>-|TRBJ2-1|TRBV19|-
TGTGCCAGTAGTAGCGGCGGGAAGTATGAGCAGTTCTTC
CASSSGGKYEQFF
>-|TRBJ1-2|TRBV29-1|TRBD1
TGCAGCGCCCCGACAGGGTATGGCTACACCTTC
CSAPTGYGYTF
>-|TRBJ2-5|TRBV7-2|-
TGTGCCAGCAGCTTAGACAGGGTTGAGACCCAGTACTTC
CASSLDRVETQYF
>-|TRBJ2-2|TRBV27|-
TGTGCCAGCAGTAGTACTTACTGGACAGAGTCTGAGGAGCTGTTTTTT
CASSSTYWTESEELFF
>-|TRBJ1-3|TRBV28|-
TGTGCCAGCAGTCGGACAGCTAATGGAAACACCATATATTTT
CASSRTANGNTIYF
>-|TRBJ1-2|TRBV2|TRBD1
TGTGCCAGCTGGGGAGACCCCGGGACAGGGCTCGTAGGCTACACCTTC
CASWGDPGTGLVGYTF
>-|TRBJ2-7|TRBV19|TRBD2
TGTGCCAGTAGTCAGGGACTAGCGGGAGGATACGAGCAGTACTTC
CASSQGLAGGYEQYF
>-|TRBJ1-4|TRBV30|TRBD1
TGTGCCTGGAACGCTAGGACAGGGGAATGGAGCCCTAATGAAAAACTGTTTTTT
CAWNARTGEWSPNEKLFF
>-|TRBJ2-1|TRBV27|TRBD2
TGTGCCAGCAGTTTAGGAGCGGGAACGGGTACGGGGTACAATGAGCAGTTCTTC
CASSLGAGTGTGYNEQFF
>-|TRBJ2-1|TRBV15|-
TGTGCCACCAGCAGTTTAGCGTCCTACAATGAGCAGTTCTTC
CATSSLASYNEQFF
>-|TRBJ1-2|TRBV5-6|-
TGTGCCAGCAGCTCAGAGGGCTTTGGCTACACCTTC
CASSSEGFGYTF
>-|TRBJ1-2|TRBV7-9|-
TGTGCCAGCAGCTTAGACACTAACTATGGCTACACCTTC
CASSLDTNYGYTF
>-|TRBJ2-7|TRBV5-1|-
TGCGCCAGCAGCTTCACGGACAGAGCCTACGAGCAGTACTTC
CASSFTDRAYEQYF
>-|TRBJ2-7|TRBV6-5|-
TGTGCCAGCGTAGGGATGAACAGCCCGGGGTACGAGCAGTACTTC
CASVGMNSPGYEQYF
>-|TRBJ1-4|TRBV21-1|-
TGTGCCAGCTTGGCATCATACGAAAAACTGTTTTTT
CASLASYEKLFF
>-|TRBJ2-1|TRBV11-3|TRBD1
TGTGCCAGCAGTACCCCGACAGGGGGCTTTTCCTACAATGAGCAGTTCTTC
CASSTPTGGFSYNEQFF
>-|TRBJ1-1|TRBV28|TRBD1
TGTGCCAGCAGTGTCTCAACAGGGGGAGAAGGTGAAGCTTTCTTT
CASSVSTGGEGEAFF
>-|TRBJ2-5|TRBV6-5|-
TGTGCCAGCAGTAGGGGCGGGAAAGAGACCCAGTACTTC
CASSRGGKETQYF
>-|TRBJ2-1|TRBV5-6|-
TGTGCCAGCAGCTCCGAGGGTGAGCAGTTCTTC
CASSSEGEQFF
>-|TRBJ1-1|TRBV27|TRBD1
TGTGCCAGCAGTCTACGGACAGGAGGGAACACTGAAGCTTTCTTT
CASSLRTGGNTEAFF
>-|TRBJ2-3|TRBV9|TRBD2
TGTGCCAGCAGCCCCCCCCTCGGGGAGGGAGATACGCAGTATTTT
CASSPPLGEGDTQYF
>-|TRBJ2-3|TRBV5-4|TRBD2
TGTGCCACCCGGACTAGCGGGACAGATACGCAGTATTTT
CATRTSGTDTQYF
>-|TRBJ2-7|TRBV19|-
TGTGCCAGTAGTCCGGGACTTTACTACGAGCAGTACTTC
CASSPGLYYEQYF
>-|TRBJ2-7|TRBV11-3|TRBD1
TGTGCCAGCAGCTTCGGCAGGGGGCTAAACGAGCAGTACTTC
CASSFGRGLNEQYF
>-|TRBJ2-7|TRBV27|-
TGTGCCAGCAGTTTATTGGGCACATACGAGCAGTACTTC
CASSLLGTYEQYF
>-|TRBJ1-4|TRBV5-6|-
TGTGCCAGCAGCTTGGATGGGGCCCTAGGGTATGAAAAACTGTTTTTT
CASSLDGALGYEKLFF
>-|TRBJ2-7|TRBV28|-
TGTGCCAGCAGTTTAAGCGCCGCACTTAGCTCCTACGAGCAGTACTTC
CASSLSAALSSYEQYF
>-|TRBJ2-7|TRBV27|TRBD2
TGTGCCAGCAGTCCGGGACTAGCGGGCTACGAGCAGTACTTC
CASSPGLAGYEQYF
>once|TRBJ1-1|TRBV5-1|TRBD1
TGCGCCAGCAGCCCCGGACAGGGGCTGGGAAGGACTGAAGCTTTCTTT
CASSPGQGLGRTEAFF
>-|TRBJ2-2|TRBV30|TRBD2
TGTGCCGGTCCTTTAAGCGGGAGGGCCGACGGCACCGGGGAGCTGTTTTTT
CAGPLSGRADGTGELFF
>-|TRBJ2-7|TRBV2|TRBD2
TGTGCCAGCAGTGAAAGTAGCGGGAGAATTTACGAGCAGTACTTC
CASSESSGRIYEQYF
>-|TRBJ1-2|TRBV2|-
TGTGCCAGCAGTGCATCGCCTTGGGGCCCGTACCACGTAGGCTACACCTTC
CASSASPWGPYHVGYTF
>-|TRBJ1-2|TRBV19|TRBD1
TGTGCCAGTAGTACCGGACAGGGGAGAACGTTAGATGGCTACACCTTC
CASSTGQGRTLDGYTF